Sequencing of this TCR beta chain was carried out in a study of cytomegalovirus exposure and HLA in healthy donors. Primers included in the PCR were 60 Vbeta and 13 Jbeta primers. Method: immunoSEQ multiplex PCR; TCRdb's copy keeps in-frame clones and lacks some. The sample contains 150,000 to 200,000 clones, about 76% of which appear only once. This TCR was recovered from a woman aged 18-29 years in good health and CMV-seropositive. Material for sequencing was PBMCs.

DNA for the CDR3: TGTGCCAGCAGCTCCCCCCAGGGGTTTCCCTACGAGCAGTACTTC. Amino acids: CASSSPQGFPYEQYF. The chain carries TRBV5-6 and TRBJ2-7; the D gene is possibly TRBD1 (6 bases). CDR1 and CDR2 from the germline V gene are SGHDT and YYEEEE. The V end lost 3 bases, the J end lost 2 bases, and 15 bases lay between the germline ends. CDR3 size: 15 residues.